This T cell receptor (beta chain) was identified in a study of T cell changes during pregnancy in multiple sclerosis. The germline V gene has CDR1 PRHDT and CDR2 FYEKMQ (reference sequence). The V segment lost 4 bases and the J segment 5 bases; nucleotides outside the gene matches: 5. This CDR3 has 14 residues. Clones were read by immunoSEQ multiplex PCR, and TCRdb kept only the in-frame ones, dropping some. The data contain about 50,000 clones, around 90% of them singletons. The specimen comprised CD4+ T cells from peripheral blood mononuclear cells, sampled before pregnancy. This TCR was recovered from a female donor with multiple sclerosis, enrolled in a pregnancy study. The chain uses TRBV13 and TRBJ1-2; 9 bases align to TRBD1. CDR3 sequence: CASSSQGAGYGYTF. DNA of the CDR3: TGTGCCAGCAGCTCACAGGGGGCAGGTTATGGCTACACCTTC.